The clone carrying this T cell receptor (beta chain) has more than one count but fewer than ten. The antigen remains undetermined. This beta chain is a stray sequence in a library constructed for alpha chains; its clone size is not meaningful. Germline V gene lookup returns CDR1 SGHNT and CDR2 YYREEE (reference sequence). V lost 0 bases to trimming and J lost 2 bases, with 11 bases between them. This CDR3 is built from 15 residues. Sample time point: sample taken at primary tumor resection. This specimen belongs to a study of spatial heterogeneity in lung cancer. Notes on the study in general: Ubiquitous nonsynonymous mutations were tracked by counts of ubiquitous expanded TCRs, and regional ones by counts of regional expanded TCRs. One measure, the expanded intratumoral alpha and beta TCR count, tracked tumor mutation counts.

TCRdb used MiXCR to reprocess the 5' RACE reads, holding one entry per CDR3 protein. Of a few hundred distinct CDR3 sequences in the sample, approximately 35% were seen once. The receptor was derived from a male donor with early-stage non-small cell lung cancer. V usage is TRBV5-4 and J usage is TRBJ2-5; D is perhaps TRBD1 (5 bases). The sample in question was lung tumor tissue, obtained at surgery. The CDR3 region has the DNA TGTGCCAGCAGCTTGGCCTCGGCAGGGCAAGAGACCCAGTACTTC. Translating it yields CASSLASAGQETQYF.